These 11 T cell receptor beta chains were sequenced from one sample in a study of blood T cell repertoires in COVID-19 (dated by TCRdb to about 2020). Library preparation employed the immunoSEQ multiplex PCR assay. In TCRdb, the immuneACCESS table is reduced to in-frame sequences with V and J assigned. These tables do not hold every clone; where another copy was compared, an unresolved V gene accounts for under half, and the others remain unexplained. This sample has around 200,000 clones in its table, and 70% to 90% of those were observed once. About 4.9% of the sample belongs to the ten largest clones. The sequenced sample consisted of peripheral blood. The origin of the receptors is an elderly woman with acute or convalescent COVID-19.

The chain combines TRBV6-5 with TRBJ1-2; D is unresolved. Germline CDR1 is MNHEY and CDR2 is SVGAGI. V was trimmed by 6 bases and J by 7 bases, leaving 18 bases between them. The CDR3 runs 14 residues. The CDR3 region is CASRPRGLRGGYTF. The CDR3 DNA sequence: TGTGCCAGCAGGCCCCGAGGGCTCCGCGGTGGCTACACCTTC.

V is TRBV7-2 and J is TRBJ2-3; D may be TRBD2 (6 bases). This CDR3 has 17 residues. V shed 6 bases and J shed 0 bases, with 19 bases lying between them. Germline V gene sequence: CDR1 SGHTA, CDR2 FQGNSA. Here the CDR3 reads CASRNLARRSSTDTQYF. Here the CDR3 DNA reads TGTGCCAGCAGAAACCTAGCGCGTCGATCTAGCACAGATACGCAGTATTTT. The full variable domain, rest sourced from reference TRBV7-2 and TRBJ2-3, is GAGVSQSPSNKVTEKGKDVELRCDPISGHTALYWYRQSLGQGLEFLIYFQGNSAPDKSGLPSDRFSAERTGGSVSTLTIQRTQQEDSAVYLCASRNLARRSSTDTQYFGPGTRLTVL.

CDR3 DNA sequence: TGTGCCAGTAGTATAACTAGTGGAGGAGAGACCCAGTACTTC. This sequence encodes CASSITSGGETQYF. The chain recombines TRBV19 with TRBJ2-5; a weak D match, TRBD2 (5 bases). V dropped 2 bases and J dropped 4 bases, with 11 bases sitting between them. The CDR3 has 14 residues. CDR1 and CDR2 from the germline V gene are LNHDA and SQIVND (reference sequence).

The DNA for the CDR3 is TGTGCCAGCTCGCCGGACAGAAACTCGATCACTGAAGCTTTCTTT. Translating gives CASSPDRNSITEAFF. V is TRBV18 and J is TRBJ1-1, with D perhaps TRBD1 (6 bases). Germline loops: CDR1 KGHSH, CDR2 LQKENI. Trimming removed 6 bases from V and 4 bases from J, with 18 bases in between. The CDR3 runs 15 residues.

The J gene is TRBJ2-7, the V gene TRBV30, with no clear D. Germline loops: CDR1 GTSNPN, CDR2 SVGIG (reference sequence). This CDR3 is 11 amino acids long. With 1 base removed from V and 6 bases from J, the gap between germline ends came to 7 bases. CDR3 sequence (DNA): TGTGCCTGGAGTGAAGCGTTCGAGCAGTACTTC. Translating gives CAWSEAFEQYF.

The rearrangement links TRBV9 to TRBJ1-5, with TRBD1 identical over 8 bases. Germline CDR1 is SGDLS and CDR2 is YYNGEE. V trimming: 4 bases; J trimming: 0 bases; junction bases outside the gene matches: 3. The CDR3 spans 15 residues. Written as DNA, the CDR3 is TGTGCCAGCAGCCTGGACAGGGATAGCAATCAGCCCCAGCATTTT. Translating gives CASSLDRDSNQPQHF. Variable domain in full (rest from reference TRBV9 and TRBJ1-5): DSGVTQTPKHLITATGQRVTLRCSPRSGDLSVYWYQQSLDQGLQFLIQYYNGEERAKGNILERFSAQQFPDLHSELNLSSLELGDSALYFCASSLDRDSNQPQHFGDGTRLSIL.

The chain couples TRBV6-2 or TRBV6-3 to TRBJ2-3, with 10 bases that match TRBD2. The germline CDR1 and CDR2 sequences are MNHEY and SVGEGT. The CDR3 loop spans 16 amino acids. V trimming: 3 bases; J trimming: 14 bases; junction bases outside the gene matches: 17. The CDR3 nucleotides read TGTGCCAGCAGTTATTTAGGAAGCGGGAGGGCCAACGATCCGTATTTT. It specifies CASSYLGSGRANDPYF.

This clone has a handful of counts. The chain couples TRBV28 to TRBJ1-2; TRBD1 might be the D (6 bases). Trimming left V 7 bases short and J 8 bases short, with 26 bases between. CDR1 is MDHEN, CDR2 SYDVKM, per germline. This CDR3 is 16 amino acids long. CDR3 bases: TGTGCCAGCATTCCACCCGGGGGGGGCAGGCAACGAGGCTACACCTTC. It is translated as CASIPPGGGRQRGYTF.

The genes are TRBV11-3 and TRBJ2-3; TRBD2 might be the D (7 bases). Germline CDR1 and CDR2: SGHNT and YENEEA. Trimming stripped 4 bases from V and 5 bases from J, with 10 bases between. The CDR3 loop spans 13 amino acids. Here the CDR3 reads CASSSGGGDTQYF. The CDR3, as DNA: TGTGCCAGCAGCTCGGGGGGCGGAGATACGCAGTATTTT.

This clone has only a few counts. The J gene is TRBJ2-1, the V gene TRBV5-4, with TRBD1 matching over 12 bases. V shed 0 bases, J shed 8 bases, and the junction held 6 bases outside the gene matches. Germline assignment: CDR1 SGHNT and CDR2 YYREEE (reference sequence). The CDR3 loop spans 16 amino acids. CDR3 sequence (DNA): TGTGCCAGCAGCTTGGCCAGGGACAGGGGGCGGCATGAGCAGTTCTTC. Translated: CASSLARDRGRHEQFF.

The chain joins TRBV6-2 or TRBV6-3 to TRBJ1-2; unclear D gene. The V and J ends lost 4 bases and 4 bases respectively, with 10 bases between them. The CDR3 is made up of 13 amino acids. Germline CDR1 is MNHEY and CDR2 is SVGEGT. CDR3 residues: CASSFGRLYGYTF. The CDR3 DNA sequence: TGTGCCAGCAGTTTCGGCAGGCTCTATGGCTACACCTTC.